This passage covers 2 T cell receptor beta chains from one sample sequenced in a study of T cells in women clearing cervical HPV infection. The table came from immunoSEQ multiplex PCR; TCRdb's copy has only in-frame clones and leaves some out. Its clone listing holds roughly 38,000 clones. Sequenced material: blood buffy coat. All receptors derive from a woman between 18 and 69 years old with a cervical HPV16 infection that either progressed to CIN3+ or cleared (not recorded which).

A remark on this clone: The CDR3 goes on 3 residues after the read ends, and that part is filled in from the germline J gene. The chain carries TRBV20-1 and TRBJ2-3; 8 bases are shared with TRBD1. The CDR3 length is 15 residues. V lost 3 bases to trimming and J lost 2 bases; unmatched junction nucleotides: 7. Germline CDR1 reads DFQATT; CDR2 reads SNEGSKA (reference sequence). The sequenced part of the CDR3 DNA is TGCAGTGCTAGGGTAGGGCAGGGGGCCACAGATACG. This gives the protein CSARVGQGATDT. The full CDR3 sequence reads CSARVGQGATDTQYF.

A note on this clone: Read sequence stops 3 residues before the CDR3 end, and the germline J gene provides the missing end. V gene TRBV2 combines with J gene TRBJ2-1; 9 bases are a match to TRBD2. Germline V gene lookup returns CDR1 SNHLY and CDR2 FYNNEI. Trimming took 6 bases from V and 4 from J; bases not matched to a gene: 7. The CDR3 contains 15 residues. The DNA read from the CDR3 is TGTGCCAGCAGCCTCCTAGCGGGATTTTACAATGAG. Translating it yields CASSLLAGFYNE. The whole CDR3 reads CASSLLAGFYNEQFF.